The entry below gives a single TCR beta chain sequence along with its context. The record originates from a study of blood T cell repertoires in COVID-19. Study at large: Sites across the United States, Italy and Spain contributed samples from acute and convalescent COVID-19. PBMCs, B-cell-depleted T cells, or T cells were the source of the cDNA or gDNA that made up the material.

The protocol was immunoSEQ multiplex PCR, while the TCRdb copy is restricted to in-frame clones and leaves out a portion. The data show about 150,000 clones, with approximately 84% seen just once and approximately 15% held by the top ten. The CDR3 contains 15 residues. Trimming took 3 bases from V and 8 from J; bases not matched to a gene: 5. Germline V gene data show CDR1 as KGHSH and CDR2 as LQKENI. The sample taken for sequencing was peripheral blood. The rearrangement uses TRBV18 and TRBJ1-6, with 9 bases lining up with TRBD1. The receptor was isolated from a woman of 80 years or more with acute or convalescent COVID-19. The CDR3 loop is CASSPLTGGDSPLHF. The CDR3, as DNA: TGTGCCAGCTCACCGTTGACAGGGGGTGATTCACCCCTCCACTTT.